The 20 T cell receptor beta chains below were found in one sample sequenced in a study of monozygotic twins with inflammatory bowel disease. After re-calling the 5' RACE reads, TCRdb lists one entry per CDR3 protein, DNA absent. With about 440,000 distinct CDR3 sequences in the sample, the ten largest clones hold 2% to 3%. The sequenced sample consisted of blood. These receptors were obtained from a human donor with ulcerative colitis or Crohn's disease, or a healthy co-twin of an affected twin (not recorded which).

The rearrangement joins TRBV12-3 or TRBV12-4 to TRBJ2-3; the TCRdb call, TRBD1, lacks DNA for checking. The CDR3 sequence is 13 residues long. The CDR3 sequence is CASSRQQTDTQYF.

The J gene is TRBJ2-1, the V gene TRBV6-1. This CDR3 has 12 residues. Germline CDR1 MNHNS, CDR2 SASEGT. CDR3 loop: CASRGAYNEQFF.

The rearrangement links TRBV5-1 to TRBJ1-2. The CDR3 sequence is 14 residues long. Looked up from germline, CDR1 is SGHRS and CDR2 is YFSETQ. The CDR3 sequence is CASSFEPSNYGYTF. Full variable domain (outside the CDR3, taken from reference TRBV5-1 and TRBJ1-2): KAGVTQTPRYLIKTRGQQVTLSCSPISGHRSVSWYQQTPGQGLQFLFEYFSETQRNKGNFPGRFSGRQFSNSRSEMNVSTLELGDSALYLCASSFEPSNYGYTFGSGTRLTVV.

The chain employs TRBV20-1 and TRBJ2-7; the TRBD1 assignment by TCRdb is unverifiable without DNA. Germline CDR1 reads DFQATT; CDR2 reads SNEGSKA (reference sequence). This CDR3 contains 14 residues. The CDR3 region is CSAVKDRWNYEQYF.

V and J are TRBV23-1 and TRBJ2-1; the TCRdb D gene call, TRBD1, has no DNA to confirm it. TRBV23-1 is identified as an open reading frame with a role that is uncertain. The length of the CDR3 is 17 residues. This CDR3 reads CASSPDRVPLSYNEQFF.

This chain joins TRBV20-1 and TRBJ2-3; TCRdb gives TRBD1 as the D gene, but with no DNA this cannot be confirmed. Germline CDR1 and CDR2: DFQATT and SNEGSKA (reference sequence). CDR3 length equals 14 residues. CDR3 sequence: CSARLTGYTDTQYF.

V usage is TRBV14 and J usage is TRBJ2-1; TCRdb outputs TRBD1, but without DNA this stays unchecked. The germline CDR1 and CDR2 sequences are SGHDN and FVKESK. The CDR3 length is 15 residues. This CDR3 is CASSQLTGSYNEQFF.

The chain joins TRBV5-1 to TRBJ2-3; TCRdb designates TRBD1, a call that cannot be tested without DNA. Germline-derived CDR1 and CDR2 are SGHRS and YFSETQ. The CDR3 runs to 15 residues. The CDR3 reads CASSLLDSLTDTQYF.

This chain links TRBV7-9 with TRBJ2-7; no DNA is available, so the TRBD1 call from TCRdb remains unchecked. CDR1 is SEHNR, CDR2 FQNEAQ, per germline (reference sequence). The CDR3 is 16 amino acids. CDR3 region: CASSLGVRGTSYEQYF. Supplemented by reference TRBV7-9 and TRBJ2-7, the full variable domain reads DTGVSQNPRHKITKRGQNVTFRCDPISEHNRLYWYRQTLGQGPEFLTYFQNEAQLEKSRLLSDRFSAERPKGSFSTLEIQRTEQGDSAMYLCASSLGVRGTSYEQYFGPGTRLTVT.

The V gene is TRBV30, the J gene TRBJ1-1. CDR1 and CDR2 from the germline V gene are GTSNPN and SVGIG (reference sequence). This CDR3 region has 11 residues. CDR3 sequence: CAWNSDTEAFF. The full variable domain, completed using reference TRBV30 and TRBJ1-1, is SQTIHQWPATLVQPVGSPLSLECTVEGTSNPNLYWYRQAAGRGLQLLFYSVGIGQISSEVPQNLSASRPQDRQFILSSKKLLLSDSGFYLCAWNSDTEAFFGQGTRLTVV.

This chain joins TRBV4-3 and TRBJ1-5; TCRdb outputs TRBD1, but without DNA this stays unchecked. Per the germline V gene, CDR1 is LGHNA and CDR2 is YSLEER. The CDR3 loop spans 13 amino acids. Here the CDR3 reads CASSQDEGEPQHF.

The V call is TRBV20-1, the J call TRBJ2-7; TCRdb calls TRBD1, which cannot be checked without DNA. The CDR3 sequence is 15 residues long. Germline CDR1 and CDR2: DFQATT and SNEGSKA (reference sequence). The CDR3 loop is CSAIGRGPQPYEQYF.

The chain uses TRBV5-1 and TRBJ2-1; there is no DNA to check the TCRdb D call of TRBD2. Germline CDR1 is SGHRS and CDR2 is YFSETQ. The length of the CDR3 is 16 residues. CDR3 amino acids: CASSSTSGRAFNEQFF.

The rearrangement uses TRBV12-3 or TRBV12-4 and TRBJ2-3; the D call from TCRdb, TRBD1, cannot be confirmed without DNA. The CDR3 is made up of 17 amino acids. This CDR3 reads CASSPKSEGHNTDTQYF.

The rearrangement uses TRBV7-9 and TRBJ2-5; TCRdb's D call of TRBD1 is untestable without DNA. The CDR3 covers 16 residues. Germline V gene sequence: CDR1 SEHNR, CDR2 FQNEAQ (reference sequence). The CDR3: CASTPILQGGESAQYF.

This chain joins TRBV19 and TRBJ1-5. In germline, CDR1 is LNHDA, CDR2 SQIVND (reference sequence). The CDR3 is made up of 15 amino acids. The CDR3 here is CASSILRGIQQPQHF. Drawing the rest from reference TRBV19 and TRBJ1-5, the complete variable domain is DGGITQSPKYLFRKEGQNVTLSCEQNLNHDAMYWYRQDPGQGLRLIYYSQIVNDFQKGDIAEGYSVSREKKESFPLTVTSAQKNPTAFYLCASSILRGIQQPQHFGDGTRLSIL.

The CDR3 reads CASSLPAGEGTGELFF. The rearrangement uses TRBV27 and TRBJ2-2; absent DNA, TCRdb's TRBD1 call cannot be checked. The CDR3 totals 16 residues. Germline V gene data show CDR1 as MNHEY and CDR2 as SMNVEV (reference sequence).

The J gene is TRBJ2-1, the V gene TRBV5-4. This CDR3 has 16 residues. The germline CDR1 and CDR2 sequences are SGHNT and YYREEE (reference sequence). CDR3 loop: CASSLFGQKIYNEQFF.

The chain recombines TRBV27 with TRBJ2-7. CDR3 length equals 14 residues. The germline V gene encodes CDR1 MNHEY and CDR2 SMNVEV (reference sequence). The CDR3 reads CASSLRTDAREQYF.

This rearrangement joins TRBV5-4 to TRBJ2-3; TCRdb picks TRBD1, but there is no DNA to check that call. The CDR3 consists of 16 residues. CDR1 and CDR2 from the germline V gene are SGHNT and YYREEE (reference sequence). The CDR3 loop reads CASSAWTAPSTDTQYF.